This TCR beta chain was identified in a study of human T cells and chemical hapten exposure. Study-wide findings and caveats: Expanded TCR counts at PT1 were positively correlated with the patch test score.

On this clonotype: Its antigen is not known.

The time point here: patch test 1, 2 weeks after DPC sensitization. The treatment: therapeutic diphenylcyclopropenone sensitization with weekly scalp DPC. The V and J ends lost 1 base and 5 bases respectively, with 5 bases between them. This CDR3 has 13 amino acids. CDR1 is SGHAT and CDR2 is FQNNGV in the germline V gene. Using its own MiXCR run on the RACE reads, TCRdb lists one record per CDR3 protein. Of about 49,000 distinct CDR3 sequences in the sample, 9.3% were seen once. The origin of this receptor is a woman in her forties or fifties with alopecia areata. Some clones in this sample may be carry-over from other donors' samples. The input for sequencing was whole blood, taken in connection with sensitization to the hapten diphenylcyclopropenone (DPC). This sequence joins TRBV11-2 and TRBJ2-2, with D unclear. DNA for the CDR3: TGTGCCAGCAGCTTAGTCAGTACCGGGGAGCTGTTTTTT. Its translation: CASSLVSTGELFF.